A few counts support the clone carrying this T cell receptor beta chain. The sample has other DNA sequences that encode this CDR3 too. In each case, RNA was isolated and then reverse transcribed into cDNA as the sequencing template. Repertoires were generated with immunoSEQ multiplex PCR, while TCRdb's copy carries only in-frame clones and drops some. The repertoire holds more than 150,000 clones, about 60% seen once, with approximately 12% in the top ten. Germline V CDR1 and CDR2: SGHRS, YFSETQ. This CDR3 has 13 amino acids. The junction had 2 bases not matched to a gene; V was cut back by 0 bases and J by 5 bases. Treatment given: oral pan-JAK inhibitor, 5-10 mg twice daily. The sample is drawn from a study of CD8+ T cells in alopecia areata.

The sequences come from CD8+ T cells sorted from blood, collected at week 24, from a patient treated with tofacitinib. The rearrangement joins TRBV5-1 to TRBJ2-7, with 7 bases lining up with TRBD2. This TCR was recovered from a human donor with alopecia areata. The CDR3 coding sequence is TGCGCCAGCAGCTTGGGCGGGGGTAACGAGCAGTACTTC. This translates into CASSLGGGNEQYF.